This T cell receptor beta chain comes out of a study of cytomegalovirus exposure and HLA in healthy donors (dated by TCRdb to 2016 to 2017). For the wider study: According to a later analysis, the 100 to 150 validation repertoires were produced on the same platform as the approximately 620 repertoires of the first cohort. The study aimed to test whether signatures of past pathogen exposure could be identified by cataloging public T cell receptors. Besides the first cohort of under 700 subjects, a separate validation cohort made up of some 110 different subjects was used. High-throughput TCR immunosequencing, statistical association of individual TCRs with disease status, and machine learning were combined to predict cytomegalovirus infection status. The full study reports these points: Most TCR sequences were seen in very few donors, while some public TCRs were found in many individuals. The study gave a list of about 170 TCR beta chains associated with cytomegalovirus. A later analysis found that TCRs clustered in the first cohort also tended to co-occur in the 120 validation repertoires, with 94% of cluster scores above 0. The authors suggested that the approach could potentially be generalized to other disease states and immunological phenotypes. A later analysis lacked HLA typing for the validation cohort, so it scored co-occurrence in that cohort across all 120 or so repertoires. In both the original and validation cohorts, the classifier was reported to diagnose cytomegalovirus status with high specificity and sensitivity. A few of the identified cytomegalovirus-associated TCR beta chains were confirmed in vitro to be specific for cytomegalovirus antigens.

Of note for this clone: Its antigen target is currently unknown. The input lacks base qualities; no much larger clone sits a single base away.

The CDR3 has 15 amino acids, counting the end cysteine and phenylalanine. The DNA shown is the 45-base CDR3, in frame from base 1. Relative to germline, V is 4 bases shorter and J is 0 bases shorter, with 11 bases between their ends. The germline V gene gives CDR1 as SGDLS and CDR2 as YYNGEE. Library preparation was by the immunoSEQ multiplex PCR assay. The paper's processing steps were these. A statistical classification framework was built to diagnose cytomegalovirus status from the catalog of TCR beta chain sequences. In its TCRdb copy, this immuneACCESS table keeps in-frame sequences only and misses some clones. Where compared with another copy, unresolved V genes explain less than half of these, and the others have no known cause. That table is the source of V, J and clone size, and D and trimming were worked out from the DNA. This sample comprises around 95,000 clones, 85% of them detected only once. The top ten hold approximately 22% of the sample.

The donors were included in the validation cohort of some 120 subjects, a group kept apart from the approximately 650-subject first cohort. The chain uses TRBV9 and TRBJ2-1, with a tentative D gene TRBD2 over 5 matching bases. This TCR came from a man aged 18 to 30 in good health and CMV-seropositive. The material sequenced was PBMCs. The DNA is TGTGCCAGCAGCTTACTAGGGAGCTCCTACAATGAGCAGTTCTTC. Translated, it gives CASSLLGSSYNEQFF.